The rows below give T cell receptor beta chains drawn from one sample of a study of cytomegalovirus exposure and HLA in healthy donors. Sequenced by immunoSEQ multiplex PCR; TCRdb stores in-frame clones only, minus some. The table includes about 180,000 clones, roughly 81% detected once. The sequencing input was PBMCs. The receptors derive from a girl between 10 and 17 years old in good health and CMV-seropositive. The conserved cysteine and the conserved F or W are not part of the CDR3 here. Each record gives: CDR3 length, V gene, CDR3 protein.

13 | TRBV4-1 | ASSQGITGVYEQY
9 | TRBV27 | ASSVGTAAF
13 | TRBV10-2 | ASSESGGTLYGYT
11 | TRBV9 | ASSVGGEKVAF
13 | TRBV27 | ASRRGGTTTYEQY
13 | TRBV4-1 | ASSQVGGQAYGYT
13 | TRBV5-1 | ASSFDRGLGTEAF
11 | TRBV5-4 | ASTRTGGEGYT
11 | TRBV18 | ASSVTGNTEAF
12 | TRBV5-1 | ASSGGTVGEKLF
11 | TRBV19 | ASSIVGGPEAF
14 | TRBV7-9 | ASSLWALRYNSPLH
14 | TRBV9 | ASSSQGQGRGETQY
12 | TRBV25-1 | ASTRTGGVYEQY
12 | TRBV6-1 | ASNQRTETYEQY
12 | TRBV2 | ASSQGVSAYGYT
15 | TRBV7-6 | ASSNDRRLAWSYEQY
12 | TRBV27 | ASSLFPGNQPQH
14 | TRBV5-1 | ASSQGPAGGTGELF
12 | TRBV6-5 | ASSYSNGNYGYT
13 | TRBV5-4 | ASSLASGSNEKLF
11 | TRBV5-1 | ASSLVTDTEAF
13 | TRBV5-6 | ASSFGQYSTDTQY
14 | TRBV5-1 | ASSFLLAMEDNEQF
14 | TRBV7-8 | ASSLVRGRGGNEQF
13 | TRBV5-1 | ASSPTGDFYNEQF
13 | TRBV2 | ASSEGQQNNQPQH